This TCR beta chain was profiled in a study of human T cells and chemical hapten exposure. TCRdb re-analysed the RACE reads in MiXCR, keeping a single row per CDR3 protein. The sample holds 180,000 or so distinct CDR3 sequences; 24% are singletons and the top ten take over 2%. Time point defined: patch test 3, about 24 weeks after DPC sensitization. The treatment denotes: therapeutic diphenylcyclopropenone sensitization with weekly scalp DPC. Sequenced here: whole blood, sampled in connection with sensitization to the hapten diphenylcyclopropenone (DPC). The source of this sequence is a woman between 35 and 50 years old with alopecia areata. Some clones in this sample may be carry-over from other donors' samples.

The CDR3 sequence: CASSLFRDRGPEAFF. The CDR3 nucleotides read TGTGCCAGCAGTTTATTCCGGGACAGGGGCCCTGAAGCTTTCTTT. This chain connects TRBV27 to TRBJ1-1; 10 bases fit TRBD1. The CDR3 has 15 amino acids. Germline V CDR1 and CDR2: MNHEY, SMNVEV (reference sequence). The J segment lost 6 bases and the V segment lost 1 base, leaving 5 bases of the junction unmatched.